This T cell receptor beta chain originates from a study of identical twins. Overall study results and limits: Insertions were reduced in abundant cord blood beta clonotypes but not in memory repertoires.

This clonotype appeared a few times. Its antigen is unknown. A single record per CDR3 protein comes from TCRdb applying MiXCR to the 5' RACE reads. Found here are 600,000 to 800,000 distinct CDR3 sequences, 21% of them singletons; the top ten hold roughly 4%. V lost 3 bases and J 1 base, leaving 10 bases between the germline ends. Germline V gene lookup returns CDR1 SGHRS and CDR2 YFSETQ. The CDR3 is 15 amino acids. These data also featured in a second study, about T cells expressing NK-cell markers. From that study: Just one sequenced donor of eight was HCMV-seronegative, while seven were seropositive.

This chain joins TRBV5-1 and TRBJ2-2; D remains unclear. The origin of this receptor is a woman aged 18-29 years in good health. Sequenced: PBMCs. The CDR3 bases are TGCGCCAGCAGCTCGCCCAACTTGAACACCGGGGAGCTGTTTTTT. It yields the protein CASSSPNLNTGELFF.